These 19 T cell receptor beta chains were sequenced from one sample in a study of blood T cells in healthy people across ages (dated by TCRdb to the mid-2010s). Library preparation employed 5' RACE. TCRdb names Illumina HiSeq 2500 as the instrument used. The second PCR ran for roughly 7 to 11 cycles and used a J-beta primer mix along with a sample-barcoded 5' primer. TCRdb reworked the public reads: Q25 trimming with fastp, MiXCR clone assembly, productive beta chains retained. Identical CDR3 proteins give one entry, which carries the most common genes and DNA. The sample data list 800,000 to 950,000 distinct CDR3 sequences, and just under 30% of these were observed just once. Of the sample, 10% is held by the ten largest clones. The data were also submitted as part of a second study, on T cells of mothers and their children.

Sequenced sample: blood. The receptor source for this set is a woman between 40 and 50 years old in good health.

This clonotype came up a few times. The chain links TRBV20-1 to TRBJ1-6, with D perhaps matching TRBD1 (6 bases). The germline CDR1 and CDR2 sequences are DFQATT and SNEGSKA (reference sequence). V lost 5 bases, J lost 1 base, and 18 bases lay in between. The CDR3 covers 17 residues. CDR3 coding DNA: TGCAGTGCTCGAGGGACACAGCCCCTTTCCTATAATTCACCCCTCCACTTT. Translation: CSARGTQPLSYNSPLHF.

The chain recombines TRBV20-1 with TRBJ2-7, with TRBD1 identical over 7 bases. The J call may be in error: the DNA end matches TRBJ2-5 better. This CDR3 is 13 amino acids long. CDR1 and CDR2 (germline): DFQATT, SNEGSKA (reference sequence). In DNA form, the CDR3 reads TGCAGTGCTAGGAGGGGGCGCGTGGAGACCCAGTACTTC. Translating gives CSARRGRVETQYF.

The genes are TRBV20-1 and TRBJ2-3; D is possibly TRBD2 (5 bases). V lost 0 bases to trimming and J lost 0 bases, with 10 bases between them. Germline lookup yields CDR1 DFQATT and CDR2 SNEGSKA (reference sequence). The CDR3 totals 15 residues. The CDR3 loop reads CSARDRDSSTDTQYF. The DNA for the CDR3 is TGCAGTGCTAGAGATCGGGATAGTAGCACAGATACGCAGTATTTT.

This clonotype has just a few counts. The chain employs TRBV6-6 and TRBJ2-1; 11 nucleotides match TRBD2. The V gene's germline CDR1 is MNHNY and CDR2 SVGAGI (reference sequence). V shed 4 bases, J shed 4 bases, and the junction held 6 bases outside the gene matches. The CDR3 loop spans 16 amino acids. The DNA of the CDR3 is TGTGCCAGCAGTTCCCTGACTAGCGGGGCTTACAATGAGCAGTTCTTC. It encodes CASSSLTSGAYNEQFF.

Comment on this clonotype: Given a much more abundant clone one base away, this may be a read error. The chain carries TRBV20-1 and TRBJ2-7; D possibly corresponds to TRBD2 (7 bases). The germline V gene has CDR1 DFQATT and CDR2 SNEGSKA (reference sequence). The V gene lost 4 bases and the J gene lost 7 bases, with 23 bases spanning the gap. The CDR3 totals 15 residues. The CDR3 DNA is TGCAGTGCTACGAGGGGGGGCCGGTCGGGCAATGAGCAGTACTTC. It codes for CSATRGGRSGNEQYF.

As for this clonotype: It may be a read error: a sequence one base away is much more abundant. The V gene is TRBV24-1, the J gene TRBJ2-7; the D is unclear. The DNA end favors TRBJ2-5, so the J call may be wrong. Germline V gene data show CDR1 as KGHDR and CDR2 as SFDVKD. CDR3 size: 14 residues. The CDR3 coding sequence is TGTGCCACCAGTGAGGCGAGTGTAAGAGAGACCCAGTACTTC. The encoded protein is CATSEASVRETQYF.

The table lists this clonotype with a few counts. The CDR3 DNA sequence: TGTGCCAGCAGCGCCCCTAGGACTGAAGCTTTCTTT. This translates into CASSAPRTEAFF. This chain joins TRBV7-3 and TRBJ1-1; no reliable D call. CDR1 is SGHTA and CDR2 is FQGTGA in the germline V gene. Trimming removed 5 bases from V and 5 bases from J, with 9 bases in between. This CDR3 spans 12 amino acids.

This rearrangement joins TRBV29-1 to TRBJ2-3; 9 positions agree with TRBD2. CDR3 size: 16 residues. CDR1 is SQVTM and CDR2 is ANQGSEA in the germline V gene. V gave up 1 base and J gave up 6 bases; unmatched junction bases: 11. The CDR3 protein is CSVEVYSAGGGDTQYF. CDR3 nucleotides: TGCAGCGTTGAAGTTTATTCAGCGGGGGGTGGGGATACGCAGTATTTT.

The rearrangement uses TRBV14 and TRBJ2-7; D tentatively fits TRBD1 or TRBD2 (6 bases each). V lost 1 base and J lost 3, with 16 bases in between. The germline CDR1 and CDR2 sequences are SGHDN and FVKESK. The CDR3 length is 16 residues. DNA for the CDR3: TGTGCCAGCAGCCAAGTGGCGGGACAAGCCGACTACGAGCAGTACTTC. This encodes CASSQVAGQADYEQYF.

This clonotype was seen many times. The rearrangement joins TRBV28 to TRBJ2-6; D is ambiguous. V was trimmed by 1 base and J by 5 bases, leaving 21 bases between them. The V gene's germline CDR1 is MDHEN and CDR2 SYDVKM. CDR3 length: 19 amino acids. The CDR3 loop reads CASSLLFPHGPPRANVLTF. The CDR3 DNA sequence: TGTGCCAGCAGTTTATTATTCCCCCACGGGCCCCCACGGGCCAACGTCCTGACTTTC. The full variable domain, rest sourced from reference TRBV28 and TRBJ2-6, is DVKVTQSSRYLVKRTGEKVFLECVQDMDHENMFWYRQDPGLGLRLIYFSYDVKMKEKGDIPEGYSVSREKKERFSLILESASTNQTSMYLCASSLLFPHGPPRANVLTFGAGSRLTVL.

The rearrangement uses TRBV5-1 and TRBJ2-5; 8 bases match TRBD1. In germline, CDR1 is SGHRS, CDR2 YFSETQ. The junction had 10 bases not matched to a gene; V was cut back by 4 bases and J by 2 bases. There are 16 residues in the CDR3. The CDR3 DNA sequence: TGCGCCAGCAGCCTGCTCCGACAGGGGCGGCAAGAGACCCAGTACTTC. Translating it yields CASSLLRQGRQETQYF.

With regard to this clonotype: This could be a read error, since a much larger clone is one nucleotide away. The chain joins TRBV6-5 to TRBJ1-2, with D possibly matching TRBD1 (5 bases). The CDR3 has 13 amino acids. Germline CDR1 MNHEY, CDR2 SVGAGI. Trimming left V 8 bases short and J 6 bases short, with 16 bases between. As DNA, the CDR3 is TGTGCCAGCGGTTGGGACCACCGGGATGGCTACACCTTC. Its translation is CASGWDHRDGYTF.

In regard to this clonotype: A single base separates this from a much larger clone, so it may be a read error. DNA of the CDR3: TGTGCCAGCAGCCTTGCTTGGAACTCCTACAATGAGCAGTTCTTC. Translated, it gives CASSLAWNSYNEQFF. The chain carries TRBV7-2 and TRBJ2-1; D unresolved. The CDR3 consists of 15 residues. CDR1 is SGHTA and CDR2 is FQGNSA in the germline V gene. Trimming removed 5 bases from V and 0 bases from J, with 11 bases in between.

The V gene is TRBV18, the J gene TRBJ1-2; possibly TRBD1 for D (6 bases). Between the trimmed V and J ends, which lost 6 bases and 5 bases, there was a span of 16 bases. The CDR3 totals 14 residues. Germline-derived CDR1 and CDR2 are KGHSH and LQKENI. The CDR3 DNA sequence: TGTGCCAGCTCTCCTGACAGGACCCTGTATGGCTACACCTTC. Protein sequence: CASSPDRTLYGYTF.

The sample holds many counts of this clonotype. The V and J genes are TRBV7-9 and TRBJ2-7; 8 positions agree with TRBD2. Germline V gives CDR1 SEHNR, CDR2 FQNEAQ (reference sequence). The CDR3 runs to 16 residues. With V trimmed by 4 bases and J by 2 bases, 10 bases remained unmatched. CDR3 sequence (DNA): TGTGCCAGCAGCTCACAGAAGCGGGGGCCTCCCTACGAGCAGTACTTC. Amino acid sequence: CASSSQKRGPPYEQYF.

The chain carries TRBV10-3 and TRBJ2-5; 8 bases line up with TRBD1. The V gene end was trimmed by 0 bases and the J gene end by 4 bases; junction bases not matched to a gene: 10. This CDR3 has 17 amino acids. Germline values: CDR1 ENHRY, CDR2 SYGVKD. The CDR3 here is CAISESIGDRGGETQYF. Here the CDR3 DNA reads TGTGCCATCAGTGAGTCGATCGGAGACAGGGGTGGAGAGACCCAGTACTTC.

V gene TRBV6-5 combines with J gene TRBJ2-3, with 7 nucleotides matching TRBD2. The V and J ends lost 6 bases and 2 bases, in that order; junction bases with no gene match: 11. CDR3 length equals 16 residues. Germline V gene lookup returns CDR1 MNHEY and CDR2 SVGAGI. In nucleotides, the CDR3 is TGTGCCAGCAGCCTCGGACTAGTGGGGTCCACAGATACGCAGTATTTT. Its translation: CASSLGLVGSTDTQYF.

The V gene is TRBV4-1, the J gene TRBJ1-1, with D hard to call. In germline, CDR1 is MGHRA, CDR2 YSYEKL. V was pared by 0 bases and J by 3 bases, with 14 bases between. This CDR3 has 16 amino acids. In DNA, the CDR3 is TGCGCCAGCAGCCAAGAGGTGGCAGCCTCGGACACTGAAGCTTTCTTT. Encoded protein: CASSQEVAASDTEAFF.

This clonotype was seen many times. A junction end diverges from the germline sequence, so it may reflect a read error. The chain recombines TRBV6-1 with TRBJ1-2, with 7 positions matching TRBD1. The CDR3 is made up of 13 amino acids. Germline-derived CDR1 and CDR2 are MNHNS and SASEGT. The chain's CDR3 is CASREAGGGGYTF. The CDR3 DNA follows: TGTGCCAGCAGGGAAGCCGGAGGGGGCGGCTACACCTTC.